This TCR beta chain was documented in a study of vaccination and CD4 T cells after COVID-19. Study context: Every participant was given two doses of BNT162b2 or mRNA-1273 vaccine.

For this clonotype: Its specificity is unknown.

Sequencing of the DNA from cultured CD4+ T cells was carried out with the Oncomine TCR Beta short-read assay. Each CDR3 protein gets one entry after TCRdb re-called the PCR reads with MiXCR. The sample gives approximately 13,000 distinct CDR3 sequences, around 52% of which show up once; roughly 16% is in the top ten. Treatment of the sample: roughly 11-day PBMC culture with coronavirus spike peptide pools or control peptides (ViraFEST assay). Positive PCR results dated from March to December 2020, before the US Alpha, Beta and Delta variants. Germline CDR1 is LNHDA and CDR2 is SQIVND (reference sequence). This CDR3 has 11 amino acids. V gave up 8 bases and J gave up 6 bases; unmatched junction bases: 2.

This rearrangement joins TRBV19 to TRBJ2-7, with 9 nucleotides matching TRBD1. Specimen: CD4+ T cells from blood, cultured in vitro. This receptor was taken from a human donor who had recovered from COVID-19. CDR3 bases: TGTGCCAGTGGGACAGGGAGCGAGCAGTACTTC. It yields the protein CASGTGSEQYF. Combining the CDR3 with reference TRBV19 and TRBJ2-7 gives the whole variable domain DGGITQSPKYLFRKEGQNVTLSCEQNLNHDAMYWYRQDPGQGLRLIYYSQIVNDFQKGDIAEGYSVSREKKESFPLTVTSAQKNPTAFYLCASGTGSEQYFGPGTRLTVT.